The text below deals with one T cell receptor (beta chain). Its antigen is undetermined. PCR used 60 Vbeta primers and 13 Jbeta primers. Measured with immunoSEQ multiplex PCR; TCRdb has only the in-frame clones, and not every one. In the table there are roughly 150,000 clones, 82% of which are singletons. This sample is part of a study of cytomegalovirus exposure and HLA in healthy donors. Looking at the study overall: Of around 410 genotyped donors, around 80% grouped in the Caucasian-associated ancestry cluster.

Broader study findings: In terms of immune exposure information, only CMV serostatus was available. Upon later analysis, HLA-associated TCR beta chains proved more clonally expanded than other, equally common chains.

This clonotype originated in a male donor in good health and CMV-seronegative. The sequencing sample was made of PBMCs.

The CDR3: CASSPGMARPDTQYF. In DNA, the CDR3 is TGCGCCAGCAGCCCTGGTATGGCCCGCCCAGATACGCAGTATTTT. V gene TRBV4-3 combines with J gene TRBJ2-3; unclear D gene. V lost 4 bases and J lost 4, with 15 bases in between. The germline CDR1 and CDR2 sequences are LGHNA and YSLEER. This CDR3 has 15 residues.